This passage covers 5 T cell receptor beta chains from one sample sequenced in a study of regulatory T cells in long-lasting Graves disease. Through Arm-PCR of CDR3 regions and iRepertoire HTBI primers, TCR beta libraries were built. TCRdb reanalysed the multiplex PCR reads using MiXCR and keeps one entry per CDR3 protein. The table includes 350,000 to 550,000 distinct CDR3 sequences, about 14% detected once. As to time point: newly diagnosed GD, antithyroid drugs for less than 3 months. The TCR library used RNA extracted from PBMCs. The same data also contributed to another study, on T cells in Graves' hyperthyroidism and ophthalmopathy.

The sample here was peripheral blood mononuclear cells (PBMCs), taken at new diagnosis, from a patient treated with antithyroid drugs. These receptors were obtained from a woman aged 45-65 years with Graves disease.

Turning to this clonotype: This may stem from a read error, because a much larger clone lies one nucleotide away. The V and J genes are TRBV12-3 or TRBV12-4 and TRBJ1-2; D not resolved. This CDR3 spans 15 amino acids. V was shortened by 4 bases and J by 6 bases, with 18 bases between the two germline ends. CDR3 protein: CASSWIGSMSNGYTF. In DNA, the CDR3 is TGTGCCAGCAGTTGGATAGGGTCTATGTCGAATGGCTACACCTTC.

This clonotype turned up a few times. The chain recombines TRBV10-2 with TRBJ1-5; no reliable D call. CDR3 length equals 12 residues. V was shortened by 6 bases and J by 6 bases, with 9 bases between the two germline ends. Germline CDR1 is WSHSY and CDR2 is SAAADI. The CDR3 DNA reads TGCGCCAGCAGGCGCTGGGGTCAGCCCCAGCATTTT. Its protein product is CASRRWGQPQHF.

This clonotype was recorded at least ten times. The J gene is TRBJ1-2, the V gene TRBV28, with D perhaps matching TRBD1 (6 bases). This CDR3 has 16 residues. Germline CDR1 reads MDHEN; CDR2 reads SYDVKM. V was trimmed by 5 bases and J by 4 bases, leaving 20 bases between them. The DNA for the CDR3 is TGTGCCAGCAGTCCCCCTAAGGGGGATTACCGCTATGGCTACACCTTC. It yields the protein CASSPPKGDYRYGYTF.

This clonotype was counted only a few times. This chain joins TRBV6-1 and TRBJ1-1; 7 positions agree with TRBD1. The CDR3 contains 12 residues. Germline V gene sequence: CDR1 MNHNS, CDR2 SASEGT. J lost 5 bases, V lost 7 bases, and 4 bases had no gene match. This chain's CDR3 is CASNQQGTEAFF. CDR3 bases: TGTGCCAGCAACCAACAGGGGACTGAAGCTTTCTTT.

The chain couples TRBV28 to TRBJ2-2; 8 bases agree with TRBD2. Germline V gene lookup returns CDR1 MDHEN and CDR2 SYDVKM. The junction had 14 bases not matched to a gene; V was cut back by 3 bases and J by 5 bases. The CDR3 contains 18 residues. As DNA, the CDR3 is TGTGCCAGCAGTTTGGAACTTTTGAGCGGGAGCAAAACCGGGGAGCTGTTTTTT. Translating it yields CASSLELLSGSKTGELFF.